A selection of T cell receptor beta chains follows, all from one sample in a study of identical twins. TCRdb re-called the 5' RACE reads through MiXCR, storing one row per CDR3 protein. Of around 340,000 distinct CDR3 sequences listed, 10% to 15% are singletons. A further study also used this sample, focusing on yellow fever vaccine responses in identical twins.

The sequencing input was CD8+ T cells sorted from blood. The receptors come from a woman aged 18-30 years in good health. The CDR3 runs from the conserved cysteine through the conserved F or W. The order of the fields is V gene, clone size, J gene, D gene, CDR3 DNA, CDR3 protein. A D gene is named only where the DNA matches it firmly. Some rows mark clone size as missing; the rest say once, few, many or name a class of expanded clone.

TRBV12-3/TRBV12-4,few,TRBJ1-2,-,TGTGCCAGCAGCGCGACATACTATGGCTACACCTTC,CASSATYYGYTF
TRBV7-9,-,TRBJ2-1,TRBD1,TGTGCCAGCAAGCCGGGACAGATATACAATGAGCAGTTCTTC,CASKPGQIYNEQFF
TRBV4-1,-,TRBJ2-3,-,TGCGCCAGCAGCCAAGGGGGGGAACTGAGCACAGATACGCAGTATTTT,CASSQGGELSTDTQYF
TRBV10-3,-,TRBJ2-1,-,TGTGCCACCGGGGTAAGGGGGGCCAGCTACAATGAGCAGTTCTTC,CATGVRGASYNEQFF
TRBV20-1,few,TRBJ1-3,-,TGCAGTGCTACCCCGCCGGGTAGGGGGTCTGGAAACACCATATATTTT,CSATPPGRGSGNTIYF
TRBV11-1,-,TRBJ2-3,TRBD2,TGTGCCAGCAGCTTGATAACTAGCGGCGGGGATACGCAGTATTTT,CASSLITSGGDTQYF
TRBV7-6,few,TRBJ1-1,TRBD1,TGTGCCAGCAGCGCAGGACAGGGCCCATTGAAAGCTTTCTTT,CASSAGQGPLKAFF
TRBV7-8,many,TRBJ2-3,-,TGTGCCAGCAGCTTAGGTTCCGGTGGTACGCAGTATTTT,CASSLGSGGTQYF
TRBV4-1,many,TRBJ1-2,-,TGCGCCAGCGGTTGGGGGGACTATGGCTACACCTTC,CASGWGDYGYTF
TRBV10-3,-,TRBJ2-2,-,TGTGCCATCACCCTTCCCACCGGGGAGCTGTTTTTT,CAITLPTGELFF
TRBV4-2,many,TRBJ2-7,TRBD2,TGTGCCAGCAGCCCAGGACTAGCGGGGTCCGAGCAGTACTTC,CASSPGLAGSEQYF
TRBV27,-,TRBJ2-1,TRBD2,TGTGCCAGCAGTCCGGGACTAGCGGGAGAACATGAGCAGTTCTTC,CASSPGLAGEHEQFF
TRBV7-9,many,TRBJ2-2,-,TGTGCCAGCGGGGGGGCACCCGGGGAGCTGTTTTTT,CASGGAPGELFF
TRBV3-1,-,TRBJ2-1,-,TGTGCCAGCAGCCAAGAAGACCTCTCCAATGAGCAGTTCTTC,CASSQEDLSNEQFF
TRBV13,-,TRBJ2-1,TRBD1,TGTGCCAGCAGCTTTGTCGGGACAGGGGTAAATGAGCAGTTCTTC,CASSFVGTGVNEQFF
TRBV4-1,many,TRBJ2-5,TRBD2,TGCGCCAGCAGCCTATTAGCGGGAGGCGGTCGCCAAGAGACCCAGTACTTC,CASSLLAGGGRQETQYF
TRBV10-3,few,TRBJ2-1,-,TGTGCCATCAGTGAGGACAGACTTTACAATGAGCAGTTCTTC,CAISEDRLYNEQFF
TRBV29-1,few,TRBJ2-1,TRBD2,TGCAGCGTGGACTGGGGACTAGGGACTAATGAGCAGTTCTTC,CSVDWGLGTNEQFF
TRBV7-9,-,TRBJ1-2,TRBD1,TGTGCCAGCAGCTTAGTAGCGGACAGGGACTACACCTTC,CASSLVADRDYTF
TRBV20-1,many,TRBJ1-6,-,TGCAGTGCTAGAACTTCACCCCTCCACTTT,CSARTSPLHF
TRBV12-3/TRBV12-4,many,TRBJ2-7,-,TGTGCCAGCATAAGGGTTAAAGGGGCCGAGCAGTACTTC,CASIRVKGAEQYF
TRBV20-1,few,TRBJ2-1,TRBD2,TGCAGTGCTTACTATACCGGGTGGACTAGCGGTTCGAGCTCCTACAATGAGCAGTTCTTC,CSAYYTGWTSGSSSYNEQFF